This T cell receptor beta chain was identified in a study of T cells in Graves' hyperthyroidism and ophthalmopathy. Background on the study: The authors collected peripheral blood at initial diagnosis, before any treatment. Findings and caveats of the study: Stable hyperthyroidism was told apart from ophthalmopathy by a model built on 13 V-J features.

Remarks on this clonotype: Antigen unknown.

RNA transcripts served as the template for amplifying TCR beta CDR3 regions. TCR CDR3 underwent first-round RT-PCR with the HTBI primer set. TCRdb reprocessed the multiplex PCR reads with MiXCR, giving one entry per CDR3 protein. The data hold 560,000 or so distinct CDR3 sequences, with 20% observed a single time. Uncontrolled infection, other autoimmune disease, pregnancy and lactation each barred patients from inclusion. There are 14 residues in the CDR3. Germline CDR1 is MGHRA and CDR2 is YSYEKL. Trimming stripped 1 base from V and 6 bases from J, with 12 bases between. Sequenced sample: blood. This chain joins TRBV4-1 and TRBJ1-2; unclear D gene. This TCR derives from a man between 35 and 55 years old with Graves' ophthalmopathy. CDR3 in DNA: TGCGCCAGCAGCCAAGTTTCCGGGAAGAATGGCTACACCTTC. Translating it yields CASSQVSGKNGYTF.